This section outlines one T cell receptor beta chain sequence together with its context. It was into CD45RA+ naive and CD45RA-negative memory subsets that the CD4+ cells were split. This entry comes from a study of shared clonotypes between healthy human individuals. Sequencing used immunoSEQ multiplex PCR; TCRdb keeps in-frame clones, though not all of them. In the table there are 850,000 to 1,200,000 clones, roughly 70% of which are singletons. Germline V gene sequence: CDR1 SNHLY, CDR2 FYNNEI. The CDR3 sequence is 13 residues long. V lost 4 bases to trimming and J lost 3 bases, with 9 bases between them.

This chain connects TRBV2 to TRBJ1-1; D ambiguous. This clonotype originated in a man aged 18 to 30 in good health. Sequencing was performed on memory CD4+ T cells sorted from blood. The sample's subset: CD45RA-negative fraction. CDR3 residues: CASSADSYTEAFF. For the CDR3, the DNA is TGTGCCAGCAGTGCTGACTCGTACACTGAAGCTTTCTTT.